A selection of T cell receptor beta chains follows, all from one sample in a study of T cells in Graves' hyperthyroidism and ophthalmopathy. TCRdb called the multiplex PCR reads again in MiXCR, with one record for every CDR3 protein. Among a few hundred thousand distinct CDR3 sequences listed, less than 20% were seen once. The sequenced sample consisted of blood. All receptors derive from a woman aged 25 to 39 with Graves' hyperthyroidism. Both conserved end residues are part of each CDR3. The D gene is left open where the match is weak. Not all rows give a size; the values are once, few, many and, for expanded clones, a class.

TRBV12-3/TRBV12-4	TRBD1	TRBJ1-2	.	TGTGCCAACCGACAGGGACAGGGCTACACCTTC	CANRQGQGYTF
TRBV6-1	.	TRBJ2-7	many	TGTGCCAGCAGTGAAACGACCGTGGTAGATGACGAGCAGTACTTC	CASSETTVVDDEQYF
TRBV12-3/TRBV12-4	.	TRBJ1-6	few	TGTGCCAGCAGTTTTGGGCCGGAATCACCCCTCCACTTT	CASSFGPESPLHF
TRBV6-1	.	TRBJ2-2	.	TGTGCCAGCAGAACTATAGGGTACAGCACCGGGGAGCTGTTTTTT	CASRTIGYSTGELFF
TRBV12-3/TRBV12-4	TRBD2	TRBJ2-3	many	TGTGCCAGCAGTTTAGATAAACTAGCGGGTTTGGATACGCAGTATTTT	CASSLDKLAGLDTQYF
TRBV12-3/TRBV12-4	TRBD2	TRBJ2-3	.	TGTGCCCTGCGGGAGGACTCAGATACGCAGTATTTT	CALREDSDTQYF
TRBV6-5	TRBD1	TRBJ2-1	many	TGTGCCAGCAGTTACTGGGACAGGGATGGTGAGCAGTTCTTC	CASSYWDRDGEQFF
TRBV5-1	TRBD2	TRBJ2-3	few	TGCGCCAGCAGTTCTAGCGGGAGACTAACAGATACGCAGTATTTT	CASSSSGRLTDTQYF
TRBV20-1	TRBD2	TRBJ2-1	.	TGCAGTGCTAGGGACCGGACCATTGGATTGCCAGCGGGAGTAAAAAACAATGAGCAGTTCTTC	CSARDRTIGLPAGVKNNEQFF
TRBV4-1	.	TRBJ1-1	few	TGCGCCAGCAGCCAATGGGGGGCGCAGGAACCCCGGGGCACTGAAGCTTTCTTT	CASSQWGAQEPRGTEAFF
TRBV29-1	TRBD2	TRBJ2-3	many	TGCAGCGTTGAAGGCCGGACTAGCGGTAGCACAGATACGCAGTATTTT	CSVEGRTSGSTDTQYF
TRBV5-1	TRBD1	TRBJ2-1	few	TGCGCCAGCAGCTTGGGACAGGGGGAGTACAATGAGCAGTTCTTC	CASSLGQGEYNEQFF
TRBV7-8	.	TRBJ2-7	many	TGTGCCAGCAGCTACCCGGGACCGACCTACGAGCAGTACTTC	CASSYPGPTYEQYF
TRBV5-1	.	TRBJ2-7	.	TGCGCCAGCAGTTCCGGGGAACCCTACGAGCAGTACTTC	CASSSGEPYEQYF
TRBV7-2	TRBD2	TRBJ2-6	few	TGTGCCAGCAGCTTAGCAGCGGGGGGGCCCTCTGGGGCCAACGTCCTGACTTTC	CASSLAAGGPSGANVLTF
TRBV10-3	TRBD1	TRBJ2-1	many	TGTGCCATCACCGGGACAGGGTCCAATGAGCAGTTCTTC	CAITGTGSNEQFF
TRBV6-2/TRBV6-3	TRBD2	TRBJ2-3	.	TGTGCCAGCAGACGGGGGCTAGCGGGAGGCCAAGATACGCAGTATTTT	CASRRGLAGGQDTQYF
TRBV7-3	TRBD1	TRBJ2-7	many	TGTGCCAGCAGCTTGACAGGGGATGCCTACGAGCAGTACTTC	CASSLTGDAYEQYF
TRBV27	.	TRBJ2-7	.	TGTGCCAGCAGTTTTCGGGGCAGTCGGGCATACGAGCAGTACTTC	CASSFRGSRAYEQYF
TRBV20-1	TRBD2	TRBJ2-7	many	TGCAGTGCTAGAGATTGGGCTAGCGGGACCTACGAGCAGTACTTC	CSARDWASGTYEQYF
TRBV20-1	.	TRBJ2-2	many	TGCAGTGCTCCGGACGACTTCGGGGAGCTGTTTTTT	CSAPDDFGELFF
TRBV28	.	TRBJ1-1	few	TGTGCCACCATCCTCCAATCCACTGAAGCTTTCTTT	CATILQSTEAFF
TRBV28	.	TRBJ2-7	once	TGTGCCAGCAGTCTCCCGGACAGGGAGGGGGGAACTCCAAGCTACGAGCAGTACTTC	CASSLPDREGGTPSYEQYF
TRBV19	TRBD1	TRBJ2-7	few	TGTGCCAGTAACCCTACTGGGACAGGGGGATCGAATACCCGCTACGAGCAGTACTTC	CASNPTGTGGSNTRYEQYF
TRBV5-1	.	TRBJ2-2	few	TGCGCCAGCAGCTTCACAGGATCGAGCACCGGGGAGCTGTTTTTT	CASSFTGSSTGELFF
TRBV3-1	TRBD2	TRBJ2-3	many	TGTGCCAGCAGCCAAGATGGGACTAGCGGGAGTGTCGCAGATACGCAGTATTTT	CASSQDGTSGSVADTQYF